The 13 T cell receptor beta chains presented below share a single source sample, sequenced in a study of PD-1 blockade in mismatch repair-deficient tumors. Some clones are missing from TCRdb's copy, which holds only in-frame ones; the method was immunoSEQ multiplex PCR. The table has 120,000 or so clones, about 88% seen once; the top ten hold approximately 12%. Material: peripheral blood, obtained 44 weeks after starting pembrolizumab. The receptors shown here come from an adult with mismatch repair-deficient cancer.

The J gene is TRBJ2-4, the V gene TRBV7-9, with 8 nucleotides matching TRBD1. The CDR3 spans 13 residues. The ends lost 5 bases at V and 6 bases at J; junction bases unmatched: 3. CDR1 is SEHNR and CDR2 is FQNEAQ in the germline V gene (reference sequence). The CDR3 DNA reads TGTGCCAGCAGCCAGACAGGGGTAAACATTCAGTACTTC. Translated: CASSQTGVNIQYF.

Notes on this clone: An end of the junction differs from the germline gene, which may be a read error. Other DNA sequences in this sample translate to the same CDR3. V is TRBV5-1 and J is TRBJ2-7, with 7 bases that match TRBD1. The CDR3 totals 12 residues. CDR1 and CDR2 (germline): SGHRS, YFSETQ. CDR3 amino acids: CASSLTGREQYF. In DNA, the CDR3 is TGCGCCAGTAGCTTGACAGGGCGCGAGCAGTACTTC.

V is TRBV4-3 and J is TRBJ2-7, with a possible D match to TRBD1 (5 bases). This CDR3 is 13 amino acids long. Germline V gene sequence: CDR1 LGHNA, CDR2 YSLEER. V gave up 2 bases and J gave up 5 bases, with 10 bases separating them. The CDR3 nucleotides read TGCGCCAGCAGCCAATCTAGGGGCAACGAGCAGTACTTC. This sequence encodes CASSQSRGNEQYF.

This clone came up once. The chain carries TRBV10-3 and TRBJ2-1; unclear D gene. This CDR3 has 13 amino acids. The germline V gene has CDR1 ENHRY and CDR2 SYGVKD. The germline V and J ends were trimmed by 4 bases and 6 bases, with 10 bases remaining between them. CDR3 protein: CAISGPVVNEQFF. The CDR3 bases are TGTGCCATCAGTGGACCGGTAGTCAATGAGCAGTTCTTC.

This chain uses TRBV14 with TRBJ2-1; maybe TRBD2 (6 bases). Trimming shortened V by 0 bases and J by 10 bases, and 13 bases separated the two germline ends. Germline-derived CDR1 and CDR2 are SGHDN and FVKESK. The CDR3 runs 14 residues. The CDR3 DNA reads TGTGCCAGCAGCCAAGATTGGGGGGTAGGCGAGCAGTTCTTC. Its protein product is CASSQDWGVGEQFF.

The sample holds one count of this clone. The germline gene is not matched at one end of the junction; a read error may be the cause. This chain uses TRBV19 with TRBJ2-5; TRBD1 or TRBD2 may be the D gene (5 bases each). The CDR3 consists of 15 residues. Germline CDR1 is LNHDA and CDR2 is SQIVND (reference sequence). The CDR3 nucleotides read TGTGCCAGTAGTCCCCTGTCAGGGAGCCAAAAGACCCAGTACTTC. Its translation: CASSPLSGSQKTQYF.

The chain couples TRBV19 to TRBJ1-5; 8 bases align to TRBD1. CDR3 length: 16 amino acids. Trimming at V came to 7 bases and at J to 6 bases, leaving 14 bases not matched to a gene. The V gene's germline CDR1 is LNHDA and CDR2 SQIVND (reference sequence). The CDR3 sequence: CASTYTRQGFIQPQHF. The CDR3 DNA follows: TGTGCCAGTACATATACCCGACAGGGGTTCATTCAGCCCCAGCATTTT. The full variable domain, rest sourced from reference TRBV19 and TRBJ1-5, is DGGITQSPKYLFRKEGQNVTLSCEQNLNHDAMYWYRQDPGQGLRLIYYSQIVNDFQKGDIAEGYSVSREKKESFPLTVTSAQKNPTAFYLCASTYTRQGFIQPQHFGDGTRLSIL.

The V gene is TRBV25-1, the J gene TRBJ2-7, with D possibly being TRBD1 (5 bases). Germline-derived CDR1 and CDR2 are MGHDK and SYGVNS. With 2 bases removed from V and 1 base from J, the gap between germline ends came to 6 bases. This CDR3 comprises 13 residues. The DNA for the CDR3 is TGTGCCAGCAGTGAACCAGGGTCCTACGAGCAGTACTTC. Translation gives CASSEPGSYEQYF.

The V gene is TRBV27, the J gene TRBJ2-3; 7 bases are a match to TRBD1. Germline assignment: CDR1 MNHEY and CDR2 SMNVEV (reference sequence). There are 16 residues in the CDR3. Unmatched junction bases numbered 4, after V lost 1 base and J lost 0 bases. The CDR3 sequence is CASSLWDSSSTDTQYF. The CDR3 coding sequence is TGTGCCAGCAGTTTATGGGACAGCTCTAGCACAGATACGCAGTATTTT.

This chain connects TRBV18 to TRBJ2-2, with TRBD1 as a possible D gene (6 bases). The CDR3 has 20 amino acids. V lost 0 bases to trimming and J lost 1 base, with 21 bases between them. From germline, CDR1 is KGHSH and CDR2 LQKENI. The CDR3: CASSPPGSAAGTLNTGELFF. In DNA form, the CDR3 reads TGTGCCAGCTCACCACCGGGATCAGCCGCCGGGACACTGAACACCGGGGAGCTGTTTTTT.

The chain employs TRBV6-1 and TRBJ2-5; D uncertain. The CDR3 has 14 amino acids. Trimming removed 7 bases at V and 2 bases at J, with 14 bases between. Germline lookup yields CDR1 MNHNS and CDR2 SASEGT. CDR3 sequence: CASIRRRQQETQYF. The CDR3 DNA is TGTGCCAGCATTCGGCGACGCCAGCAAGAGACCCAGTACTTC.

The V gene is TRBV4-1, the J gene TRBJ2-7; D perhaps matches TRBD2 (6 bases). Germline CDR1 reads MGHRA; CDR2 reads YSYEKL. This CDR3 has 16 amino acids. Trimming removed 0 bases from V and 5 bases from J, with 17 bases in between. The CDR3 spells CASSQESPLGEDEQYF. CDR3 nucleotide sequence: TGCGCCAGCAGCCAAGAGTCCCCCTTAGGGGAGGACGAGCAGTACTTC.

The chain is built from TRBV5-1 and TRBJ2-1; 9 nucleotides agree with TRBD2. The CDR3 contains 15 residues. The J segment lost 7 bases and the V segment lost 4 bases, leaving 9 bases of the junction unmatched. Germline values: CDR1 SGHRS, CDR2 YFSETQ. CDR3 in amino acids: CASSPQAGGINEQFF. The CDR3 nucleotides read TGCGCCAGCAGCCCTCAGGCGGGAGGGATAAATGAGCAGTTCTTC.